This TCR beta chain was captured by sequencing in a study of Ad26.COV2.S vaccination and SARS-CoV-2 variants. Turning to the study itself: Participants got Ad26.COV2.S intramuscularly, once or twice 56 days apart.

V lost 4 bases to trimming and J lost 5 bases; unmatched junction nucleotides: 11. CDR3 length: 16 amino acids. Per the germline V gene, CDR1 is MNHNY and CDR2 is SVGAGI (reference sequence). Treatment denoted: some 20 received Ad26.COV2.S at low or high dose, single or two shots; five or six received placebo; per-sample allocation not given. Collection of samples fell on day 63 after the first vaccine or placebo injection. Sequencing used immunoSEQ multiplex PCR; TCRdb keeps in-frame clones, though not all of them. The repertoire holds fewer than 900,000 clones, roughly nine tenths seen once, with about 1.5% in the top ten.

The chain employs TRBV6-6 and TRBJ1-2, with TRBD1 matching over 9 bases. The sequencing used peripheral blood, collected in a trial of Ad26.COV2.S vaccine versus placebo. This sequence originates from a person between 18 and 65 years old who received the Ad26.COV2.S COVID-19 vaccine or a placebo. The CDR3 bases are TGTGCCAGCAGTTTTAATACAGGGGGCGCAGGTTATGGCTACACCTTC. This sequence encodes CASSFNTGGAGYGYTF.